A single sample gave rise to the 28 T cell receptor beta chains below, sequenced in a study of prognosis after radiotherapy for stage I lung cancer. Multiplex PCR in two rounds served to amplify TCR beta CDR3 from genomic DNA. First-round PCR amplification was performed with primers specific to each TRBV and TRBJ gene. Each CDR3 protein is one row after TCRdb ran MiXCR on the multiplex PCR reads. The sample carries about 51,000 distinct CDR3 sequences, around a third recorded once. The source material was PBMCs, sampled before or after stereotactic body radiation therapy (not recorded which). These receptor sequences come from a donor of 50 years or more with non-small cell lung cancer.

This clonotype was seen repeatedly, ten times or more. The genes are TRBV30 and TRBJ1-3, with D possibly matching TRBD1 (5 bases). Trimming shortened V by 3 bases and J by 3 bases, and 12 bases separated the two germline ends. The CDR3 spans 14 residues. Germline CDR1 and CDR2: GTSNPN and SVGIG (reference sequence). The CDR3 DNA is TGTGCCTGGAGGCAGGGAGTAGGTGGAAACACCATATATTTT. Translation gives CAWRQGVGGNTIYF.

This clonotype was detected many times. The V and J genes are TRBV20-1 and TRBJ1-1, with D hard to call. In germline, CDR1 is DFQATT, CDR2 SNEGSKA (reference sequence). This CDR3 is built from 13 residues. Trimming shortened V by 0 bases and J by 2 bases, and 7 bases separated the two germline ends. The CDR3 region is CSARDLDNTEAFF. The CDR3 DNA follows: TGCAGTGCTAGAGATTTGGATAACACTGAAGCTTTCTTT.

This clonotype has a count of ten or more. The CDR3 is CASSQTRGGETQYF. As DNA, the CDR3 is TGTGCCAGCAGCCAGACAAGGGGTGGAGAGACCCAGTACTTC. This chain joins TRBV7-2 and TRBJ2-5; D may be TRBD1 (5 bases). Trimming took off 5 bases at V and 4 bases at J, with 14 bases between the two ends. Germline loops: CDR1 SGHTA, CDR2 FQGNSA. The CDR3 loop spans 14 amino acids. The full variable domain, completed using reference TRBV7-2 and TRBJ2-5, is GAGVSQSPSNKVTEKGKDVELRCDPISGHTALYWYRQSLGQGLEFLIYFQGNSAPDKSGLPSDRFSAERTGGSVSTLTIQRTQQEDSAVYLCASSQTRGGETQYFGPGTRLLVL.

This clonotype occurred many times. V and J are TRBV7-9 and TRBJ2-3; a weak D match, TRBD1 (6 bases). The CDR3 has 15 amino acids. The germline CDR1 and CDR2 sequences are SEHNR and FQNEAQ (reference sequence). Trimming took 5 bases from V and 1 from J, leaving 13 bases between them. The DNA for the CDR3 is TGTGCCAGCAGCCTCTGGGACACTCGCACAGATACGCAGTATTTT. It translates to CASSLWDTRTDTQYF.

This clonotype has a count of ten or more. The chain links TRBV27 to TRBJ2-2; TRBD1 matches at 8 bases. This CDR3 contains 17 residues. Per germline, CDR1 MNHEY and CDR2 SMNVEV (reference sequence). J lost 3 bases, V lost 0 bases, and 6 bases had no gene match. CDR3 coding DNA: TGTGCCAGCAGTTTATCCCTGACAGGGGCGGACACCGGGGAGCTGTTTTTT. Translating it yields CASSLSLTGADTGELFF.

With regard to this clonotype: The germline gene is not matched at one end of the junction; a read error may be the cause. The rearrangement uses TRBV7-2 and TRBJ1-6; D ambiguous. The CDR3 loop spans 14 amino acids. The V gene's germline CDR1 is SGHTA and CDR2 FQGNSA. CDR3 sequence reads: CASRSERDLSPLNF. CDR3 nucleotide sequence: TGTGCCAGCAGATCGGAGAGAGACCTTTCACCCCTCAACTTT.

The chain combines TRBV28 with TRBJ2-7; D gene ambiguous. Germline lookup yields CDR1 MDHEN and CDR2 SYDVKM. V shed 10 bases and J shed 2 bases, with 9 bases lying between them. The CDR3 is 11 amino acids. CDR3: CATQGTYEQYF. DNA for the CDR3: TGTGCCACCCAAGGGACCTACGAGCAGTACTTC.

This clonotype showed up many times. The CDR3 region has the DNA TGTGCCAGCAGCCTAGAGGTTAGAGGGACAGGGCGATACGAGCAGTACTTC. Protein product: CASSLEVRGTGRYEQYF. This rearrangement joins TRBV7-8 to TRBJ2-7, with 9 bases matching TRBD1. The ends lost 5 bases at V and 4 bases at J; junction bases unmatched: 15. Germline V gene lookup returns CDR1 SGHVS and CDR2 FQNEAQ. The CDR3 covers 17 residues.

The rearrangement joins TRBV10-3 to TRBJ2-1, with TRBD2 identical over 12 bases. The CDR3 extends over 15 amino acids. Germline-derived CDR1 and CDR2 are ENHRY and SYGVKD. V shed 10 bases, J shed 7 bases, and the junction held 11 bases outside the gene matches. DNA for the CDR3: TGTGCCAGCAGCACAACTAGCGGGAGGCTGAATGAGCAGTTCTTC. Its protein is CASSTTSGRLNEQFF.

This clonotype was counted at least ten times. The gene calls are TRBV28 and TRBJ2-2; 8 bases line up with TRBD1. The germline CDR1 and CDR2 sequences are MDHEN and SYDVKM. The V segment lost 3 bases and the J segment 3 bases; nucleotides outside the gene matches: 9. The CDR3 length is 17 residues. The CDR3 nucleotides read TGTGCCAGCAGTTTGTACGGACAGGGAAGGTACACCGGGGAGCTGTTTTTT. Protein: CASSLYGQGRYTGELFF.

The chain uses TRBV9 and TRBJ1-6; the D is unclear. Germline CDR1 and CDR2: SGDLS and YYNGEE. The CDR3 has 15 residues. Deletions cut 0 bases from V and 8 bases from J, with 12 bases between. CDR3 in DNA: TGTGCCAGCAGCGTAGGAGGGTTTTTGGATTCACCCCTCCACTTT. Encoded protein: CASSVGGFLDSPLHF.

This clonotype was observed at least ten times. The CDR3 DNA reads as TGTGCCAGCAGATCAGGACAGGGAGTCACTGAAGCTTTCTTT. Translated: CASRSGQGVTEAFF. The V and J genes are TRBV28 and TRBJ1-1, with 8 positions matching TRBD1. After removal of 6 bases from V and 4 bases from J, the junction contained 7 bases not matched to a gene. The CDR3 runs 14 residues. Germline V lookup: CDR1 MDHEN, CDR2 SYDVKM.

This clonotype occurred many times. This CDR3 reads CASSTGREQYF. The CDR3 region has the DNA TGTGCCAGCAGTACAGGGCGAGAACAGTACTTC. The rearrangement joins TRBV6-2 or TRBV6-3 to TRBJ2-7, with D perhaps TRBD1 (6 bases). The CDR3 is 11 residues long. Trimming cost V 5 bases and J 10 bases, with 12 bases left between them. Looked up from germline, CDR1 is MNHEY and CDR2 is SVGEGT.

This clonotype has at least ten counts. This chain uses TRBV24-1 with TRBJ2-2; D gene ambiguous. This CDR3 comprises 15 residues. CDR1 is KGHDR and CDR2 is SFDVKD in the germline V gene. Trimming took 4 bases from V and 0 from J, leaving 8 bases between them. The CDR3 here is CATSDPTPNTGELFF. The CDR3 nucleotides are TGTGCCACCAGTGACCCCACTCCGAACACCGGGGAGCTGTTTTTT.

The table lists this clonotype with a count of one. A single base is all that separates this from a far larger clone, so a read error is likely. V usage is TRBV6-6 and J usage is TRBJ1-2, with D maybe TRBD1 (5 bases). Germline lookup yields CDR1 MNHNY and CDR2 SVGAGI (reference sequence). CDR3 length: 12 amino acids. V was pared by 11 bases and J by 6 bases, with 16 bases between. Here the CDR3 DNA reads TGTGCCGGGTCCCGGGGAGGGGATGGCTACACCTTC. Protein product: CAGSRGGDGYTF.

This clonotype showed up many times. In DNA form, the CDR3 reads TGCAGCGTCCGCAAGGGTGGGACCTACGAGCAGTACTTC. Translation gives CSVRKGGTYEQYF. The chain carries TRBV29-1 and TRBJ2-7; D gene ambiguous. V was shortened by 6 bases and J by 2 bases, with 14 bases between the two germline ends. Germline-derived CDR1 and CDR2 are SQVTM and ANQGSEA. The CDR3 length is 13 residues.

In this sample, this clonotype turned up many times. This rearrangement joins TRBV11-3 to TRBJ2-5; no reliable D call. Germline V gene lookup returns CDR1 SGHNT and CDR2 YENEEA. This CDR3 spans 12 amino acids. The V gene lost 3 bases and the J gene lost 5 bases, with 7 bases spanning the gap. CDR3 loop: CASSLEPETQYF. DNA of the CDR3: TGTGCCAGCAGCTTGGAGCCCGAGACCCAGTACTTC.

The rearrangement links TRBV12-3 or TRBV12-4 to TRBJ2-1; D could derive from TRBD1 or TRBD2 (7 bases each). This CDR3 spans 19 amino acids. Trimming stripped 10 bases from V and 4 bases from J, with 32 bases between. In nucleotides, the CDR3 is TGTGCCAACATCCCCTTGCTGGGTCAGGGGGGGAGTTCATACAATGAGCAGTTCTTC. This gives the protein CANIPLLGQGGSSYNEQFF.

This clonotype was picked up many times. V usage is TRBV10-3 and J usage is TRBJ1-1, with 8 bases matching TRBD1. The J segment lost 4 bases and the V segment lost 5 bases, leaving 9 bases of the junction unmatched. CDR1 is ENHRY and CDR2 is SYGVKD in the germline V gene. The CDR3 extends over 15 amino acids. Here the CDR3 DNA reads TGTGCCATCAGTAAAGCGGACAGGGTAGGCACTGAAGCTTTCTTT. Amino acids: CAISKADRVGTEAFF.

This chain connects TRBV19 to TRBJ2-5; TRBD2 aligns across 11 bases. CDR1 LNHDA and CDR2 SQIVND come from the germline V gene (reference sequence). This CDR3 contains 16 residues. The V segment lost 4 bases and the J segment 5 bases; nucleotides outside the gene matches: 9. The chain's CDR3 is CASSTSVAGGPETQYF. CDR3 DNA sequence: TGTGCCAGTAGTACTTCCGTAGCGGGAGGGCCGGAGACCCAGTACTTC.

On this clonotype itself: A read error is likely here: a far larger clone is one base away. V is TRBV11-3 and J is TRBJ2-1; D is perhaps TRBD2 (5 bases). Deletions cut 4 bases from V and 3 bases from J, with 7 bases between. Germline CDR1 and CDR2: SGHNT and YENEEA. The CDR3 has 13 residues. CDR3 sequence reads: CASSSGNYNEQFF. In nucleotides, the CDR3 is TGTGCCAGCAGCTCCGGGAACTACAATGAGCAGTTCTTC.

The table lists this clonotype with a count of one. This sequence joins TRBV3-1 and TRBJ1-2; D is possibly TRBD1 (5 bases). CDR3 length equals 12 residues. Germline CDR1 LGHDT, CDR2 YNNKEL (reference sequence). Trimming cost V 1 base and J 6 bases, with 6 bases left between them. The CDR3 bases are TGTGCCAGCAGCCAAGGGGGCGATGGCTACACCTTC. It yields the protein CASSQGGDGYTF.

The J gene is TRBJ1-2, the V gene TRBV6-2 or TRBV6-3, with D perhaps matching TRBD1 (6 bases). Per the germline V gene, CDR1 is MNHEY and CDR2 is SVGEGT. There are 17 residues in the CDR3. Trimming cost V 5 bases and J 0 bases, with 19 bases left between them. CDR3 bases: TGTGCCAGCAGTCTACCAACCTCGGGGGCCGCTAACTATGGCTACACCTTC. Its protein is CASSLPTSGAANYGYTF.

The sample holds many counts of this clonotype. V gene TRBV24-1 combines with J gene TRBJ1-4; no reliable D call. Germline CDR1 reads KGHDR; CDR2 reads SFDVKD. CDR3 length equals 13 residues. V lost 9 bases and J 0 bases, leaving 7 bases between the germline ends. CDR3 region: CATGGATNEKLFF. Here the CDR3 DNA reads TGTGCCACCGGCGGGGCAACTAATGAAAAACTGTTTTTT.

This clonotype was seen more than once but under ten times. It differs at one base from a far larger clone, so likely a read error. The CDR3 end shows no conserved phenylalanine or tryptophan, and so a read error is likely. V and J are TRBV6-5 and TRBJ1-2; D is ambiguous. Trimming took off 2 bases at V and 2 bases at J, with 6 bases between the two ends. Germline CDR1 reads MNHEY; CDR2 reads SVGAGI. This CDR3 is 13 amino acids long. The CDR3 sequence: CASSYLINYGYTS. The CDR3 bases are TGTGCCAGCAGTTACCTGATAAACTATGGCTACACCTCC.

Note on this clonotype: The junction differs from germline at one of its ends, possibly a read error. V gene TRBV20-1 combines with J gene TRBJ2-6; D may be TRBD1 (5 bases). The CDR3 contains 13 residues. Germline-derived CDR1 and CDR2 are DFQATT and SNEGSKA (reference sequence). CDR3 bases: TGCAGTGCTCCGGAAGCTGGGGCCAACGTCATGACTTTC. This codes for CSAPEAGANVMTF.

This clonotype was seen many times. The V gene is TRBV7-9, the J gene TRBJ1-1, with 7 bases fitting TRBD1. The germline gives CDR1 SEHNR, CDR2 FQNEAQ (reference sequence). The CDR3 contains 15 residues. The ends lost 5 bases at V and 4 bases at J; junction bases unmatched: 10. The CDR3 loop is CASSLTNNRGTEAFF. The DNA of the CDR3 is TGTGCCAGCAGCCTCACAAATAACAGGGGCACTGAAGCTTTCTTT.

This clonotype was seen at least ten times. V is TRBV11-2 and J is TRBJ2-1; unclear D gene. Germline-derived CDR1 and CDR2 are SGHAT and FQNNGV. V lost 0 bases and J 0 bases, leaving 12 bases between the germline ends. The CDR3 covers 17 residues. The CDR3 protein is CASSLDGVGRSYNEQFF. Here the CDR3 DNA reads TGTGCCAGCAGCTTAGATGGTGTGGGTCGCTCCTACAATGAGCAGTTCTTC. Full variable domain (rest looked up from reference TRBV11-2 and TRBJ2-1): EAGVAQSPRYKIIEKRQSVAFWCNPISGHATLYWYQQILGQGPKLLIQFQNNGVVDDSQLPKDRFSAERLKGVDSTLKIQPAKLEDSAVYLCASSLDGVGRSYNEQFFGPGTRLTVL.